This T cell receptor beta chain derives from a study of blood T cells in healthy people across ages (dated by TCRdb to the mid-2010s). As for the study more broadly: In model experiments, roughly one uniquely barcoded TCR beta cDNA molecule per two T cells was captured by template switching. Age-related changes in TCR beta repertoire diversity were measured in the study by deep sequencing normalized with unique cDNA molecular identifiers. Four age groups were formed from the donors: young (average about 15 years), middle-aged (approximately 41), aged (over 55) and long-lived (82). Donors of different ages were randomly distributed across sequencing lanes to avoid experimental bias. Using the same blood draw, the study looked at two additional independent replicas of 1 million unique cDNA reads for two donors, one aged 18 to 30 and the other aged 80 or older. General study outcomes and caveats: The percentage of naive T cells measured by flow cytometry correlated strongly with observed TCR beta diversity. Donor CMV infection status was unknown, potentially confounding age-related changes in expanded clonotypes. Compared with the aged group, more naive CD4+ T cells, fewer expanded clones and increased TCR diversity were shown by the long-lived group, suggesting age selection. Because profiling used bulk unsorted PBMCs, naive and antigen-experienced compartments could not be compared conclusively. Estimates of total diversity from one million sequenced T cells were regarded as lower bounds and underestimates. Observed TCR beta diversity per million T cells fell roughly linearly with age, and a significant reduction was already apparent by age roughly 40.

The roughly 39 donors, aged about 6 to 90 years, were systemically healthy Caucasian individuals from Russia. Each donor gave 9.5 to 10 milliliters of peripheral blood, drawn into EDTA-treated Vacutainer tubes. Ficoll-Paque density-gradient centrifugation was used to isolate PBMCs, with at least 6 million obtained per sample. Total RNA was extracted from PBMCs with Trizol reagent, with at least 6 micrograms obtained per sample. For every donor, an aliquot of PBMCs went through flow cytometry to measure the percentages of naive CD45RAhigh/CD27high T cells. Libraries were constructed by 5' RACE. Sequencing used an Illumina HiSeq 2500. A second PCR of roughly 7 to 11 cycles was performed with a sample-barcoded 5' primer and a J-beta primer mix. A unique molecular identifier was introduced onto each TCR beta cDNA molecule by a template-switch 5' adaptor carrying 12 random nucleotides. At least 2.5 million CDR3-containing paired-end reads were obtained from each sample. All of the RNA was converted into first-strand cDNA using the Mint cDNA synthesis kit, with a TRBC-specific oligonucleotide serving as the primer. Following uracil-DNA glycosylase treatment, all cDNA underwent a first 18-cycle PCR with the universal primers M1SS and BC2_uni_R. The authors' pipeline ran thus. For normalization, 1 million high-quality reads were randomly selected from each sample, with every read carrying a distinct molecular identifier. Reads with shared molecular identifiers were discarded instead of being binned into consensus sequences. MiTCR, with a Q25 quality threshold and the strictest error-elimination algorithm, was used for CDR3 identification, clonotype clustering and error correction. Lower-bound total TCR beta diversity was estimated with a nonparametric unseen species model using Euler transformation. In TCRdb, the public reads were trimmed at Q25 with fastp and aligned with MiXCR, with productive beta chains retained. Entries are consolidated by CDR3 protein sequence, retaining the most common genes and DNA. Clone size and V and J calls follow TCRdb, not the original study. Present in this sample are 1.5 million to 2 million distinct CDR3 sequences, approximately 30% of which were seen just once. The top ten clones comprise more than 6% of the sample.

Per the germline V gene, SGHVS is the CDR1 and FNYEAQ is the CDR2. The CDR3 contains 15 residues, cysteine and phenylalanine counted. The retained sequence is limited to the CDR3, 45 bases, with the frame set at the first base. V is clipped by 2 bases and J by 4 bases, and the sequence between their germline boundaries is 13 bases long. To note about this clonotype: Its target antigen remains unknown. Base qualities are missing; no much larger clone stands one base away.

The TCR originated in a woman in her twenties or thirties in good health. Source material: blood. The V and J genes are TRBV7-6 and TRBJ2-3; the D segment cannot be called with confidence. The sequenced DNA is TGTGCCAGCAGCTTAATGGGTCTGGGATCAGATACGCAGTATTTT. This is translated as CASSLMGLGSDTQYF.